This paragraph reports one T cell receptor beta chain. The antigen it binds to is not known. No quality values exist for individual bases; no much larger clone is one base distant. The data are from a study of T cell responses to AZD1222 COVID-19 vaccine (dated by TCRdb to about 2021). A note on the overall study: Because spike-specific TCR depth and breadth did not differ between the two schedules, AZD1222 recipients who got a second dose at roughly 4 weeks were pooled with those who got a second dose at roughly 12 weeks. Trial participants were enrolled by age into subgroups of 18-55, 56-69 and 70-plus years, and around 140, 26 and 57 TCR-sequenced participants, respectively, were included in these subgroups. TCR sequencing was performed for about 250 trial participants, of whom around 200 were given two doses of AZD1222 and around 26 were given two doses of MenACWY control vaccine.

Read against the paper, the sample's time point label means: baseline before first vaccination. The vaccinee samples were drawn from two UK trials, COV001 and COV002, one of which was a single-blind randomized controlled phase 2/3 trial testing AZD1222 (ChAdOx1 nCoV-19) in healthy adults. For TCRbeta chain sequencing, PBMC samples were collected from trial participants at day 0 and at day 28 after the second dose. Beyond this particular receptor, the publication reports: Conclusions about previously exposed vaccinees were limited because only a handful of AZD1222 recipients were SARS-CoV-2 seropositive at baseline. Epitopes outside the regions mutated in the B.1.351 and B.1.1.7 variants were reportedly recognized by nearly half of the unique spike-specific TCRs. After two AZD1222 doses, both the breadth and the depth of spike-specific TCRs were significantly higher than at day 0 and than in MenACWY recipients. Because no day 14 peak-response samples were available, repertoires were characterized only after the peak T cell response. The vaccine-associated CD4 TCRs covered the entire spike protein, and the dominant responses fell in regions 160-218 and 743-854. Participants were mostly white British and included more females than males, and it was suggested by the authors that clonal diversity may have been underestimated. The 56-69-year group was small, and its depth increase did not reach significance, likely because of low power.

The CDR3 regions of human TCRbeta chains were analyzed by immunosequencing. Processing in the source paper ran as follows. Repertoire TCRs were matched against a reference library of SARS-CoV-2-specific TCRs generated with the MIRA antigen-specificity platform. Breadth was defined as the fraction of unique TCRs that were SARS-CoV-2-associated. Depth was defined as the fraction of total T cells that were SARS-CoV-2-associated. Using the MIRA data, each spike-specific TCR was assigned both to the spike region to which the TCR was reactive and to a CD4 or CD8 class. Log10-transformed breadth and depth values were compared by one-way ANOVA with Sidak's multiple comparisons tests. What TCRdb holds here is the immuneACCESS table cut down to in-frame rearrangements. Part of the clones is not present; checked against another copy, under half of the missing clones reflect an unresolved V gene, and the others are unexplained. V and J calls and clone size are as listed in that table; D and trimming were resolved from the DNA. Counted in this sample were 60,000 or so clones; around 83% of them appeared once. 20% of the sample goes to the ten largest clones.

CDR1 and CDR2, per the germline V gene (reference sequence), are SGHNT and YYREEE. Taken from cysteine to phenylalanine, the CDR3 has 15 residues. Only CDR3 DNA remains: 45 bases, in frame from the first base. V loses 4 bases, J loses 0 bases, and the germline ends lie 8 bases apart. Sequenced here: peripheral blood, sampled on day 0 of AZD1222 vaccination. This clonotype originated in an adult in good health. The chain is made from TRBV5-4 and TRBJ2-6; TRBD2 is a weak D gene call, 5 bases matching. The DNA sequence is as follows: TGTGCCAGCAGCAACCTAGCCTCTGGGGCCAACGTCCTGACTTTC. It codes for CASSNLASGANVLTF.